This T cell receptor beta chain was obtained from a study of blood T cell repertoires in COVID-19. The participants were between about 18 and 90 years old and came from some 25 US areas. The study assigned cohorts using participant-reported clinical history. Recovery among Cohort 3 donors was established by two negative PCRs, clearance, or symptom resolution. Authors' methods: Reference gene primers were amplified, and this amplification served to estimate nucleated cell counts. The assay was immunoSEQ multiplex PCR, and TCRdb's table has in-frame clones only and misses some. That table is the source of V, J and clone size, and D and trimming were worked out from the DNA. The sample comprises a few hundred thousand clones, roughly 85% of which are singletons, and around 20% rests with the top ten. The material sequenced was PBMCs or T cells enriched from blood (not recorded which). The clonotype originates from a man between 40 and 49 years old who had recovered from COVID-19.

CDR3 amino acids: CASSYQDRAKYGYTF. Here the CDR3 DNA reads TGTGCCAGCAGCTACCAGGACAGGGCAAAGTATGGCTACACCTTC. The chain couples TRBV13 to TRBJ1-2, with 8 bases that match TRBD1. The germline gives CDR1 PRHDT, CDR2 FYEKMQ (reference sequence). The J segment lost 5 bases and the V segment lost 4 bases, leaving 9 bases of the junction unmatched. The CDR3 is 15 amino acids.